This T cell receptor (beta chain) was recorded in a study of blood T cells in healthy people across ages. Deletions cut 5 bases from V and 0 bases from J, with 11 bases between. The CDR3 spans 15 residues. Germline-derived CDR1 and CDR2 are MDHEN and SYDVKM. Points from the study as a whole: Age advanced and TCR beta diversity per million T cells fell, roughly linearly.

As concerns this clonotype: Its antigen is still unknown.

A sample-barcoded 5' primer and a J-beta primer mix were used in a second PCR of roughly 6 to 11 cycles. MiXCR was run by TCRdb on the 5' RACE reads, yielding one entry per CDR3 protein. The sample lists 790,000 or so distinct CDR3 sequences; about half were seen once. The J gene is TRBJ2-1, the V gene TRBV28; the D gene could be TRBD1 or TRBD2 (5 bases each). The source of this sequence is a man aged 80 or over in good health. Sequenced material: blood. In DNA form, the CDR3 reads TGTGCCAGCAGTAGGGACGCCTACTCCTACAATGAGCAGTTCTTC. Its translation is CASSRDAYSYNEQFF.